These T cell receptor beta chains were read from a single sample in a study of T cells after posttransplantation cyclophosphamide. The repertoire was sequenced with immunoSEQ multiplex PCR; TCRdb's copy has only in-frame clones and lacks some. Singletons are absent from the sample, which has about 38,000 clones. The source material was PBMCs. These receptors came from a man in his fifties or sixties in good health, CMV-negative, and a related stem cell transplant donor. The CDR3 runs from the conserved cysteine through the conserved F or W. Each record gives: J gene, clone size, D gene, V gene, CDR3 protein, CDR3 DNA. The D gene is left open where the match is weak. Size values are once, few and many counts, or a class for expanded clones, and some rows have none.

J gene: TRBJ2-1
clone size: many
D gene: .
V gene: TRBV7-2
CDR3 protein: CASLRGRSSYNEQFF
CDR3 DNA: TGTGCCAGCCTCCGAGGGAGGAGCTCCTACAATGAGCAGTTCTTC

J gene: TRBJ2-1
clone size: many
D gene: TRBD2
V gene: TRBV4-2
CDR3 protein: CASSQEPGGRSYNEQFF
CDR3 DNA: TGTGCCAGCAGCCAAGAACCGGGAGGGCGGTCCTACAATGAGCAGTTCTTC

J gene: TRBJ2-7
clone size: many
D gene: TRBD2
V gene: TRBV5-1
CDR3 protein: CASSLTSGSINEQYF
CDR3 DNA: TGCGCCAGCAGCTTGACTAGCGGGAGTATCAACGAGCAGTACTTC

J gene: TRBJ2-3
clone size: .
D gene: TRBD2
V gene: TRBV7-2
CDR3 protein: CASSLAGAGDTQYF
CDR3 DNA: TGTGCCAGCAGCCTAGCGGGGGCCGGAGATACGCAGTATTTT

J gene: TRBJ1-2
clone size: many
D gene: .
V gene: TRBV9
CDR3 protein: CASSVGQYYGYTF
CDR3 DNA: TGTGCCAGCAGCGTAGGACAATACTATGGCTACACCTTC

J gene: TRBJ2-7
clone size: many
D gene: .
V gene: TRBV10-3
CDR3 protein: CAISETGSSYEQYF
CDR3 DNA: TGTGCCATCAGTGAGACGGGGAGCTCCTACGAGCAGTACTTC

J gene: TRBJ2-2
clone size: many
D gene: .
V gene: TRBV4-2
CDR3 protein: CASSQVPGNTGELFF
CDR3 DNA: TGTGCCAGCAGCCAAGTACCAGGGAACACCGGGGAGCTGTTTTTT

J gene: TRBJ1-1
clone size: many
D gene: TRBD1
V gene: TRBV7-9
CDR3 protein: CASSPSGGHTEAFF
CDR3 DNA: TGTGCCAGCAGCCCATCAGGGGGGCACACTGAAGCTTTCTTT

J gene: TRBJ2-5
clone size: many
D gene: TRBD1
V gene: TRBV19
CDR3 protein: CASSHARQGAVVETQYF
CDR3 DNA: TGTGCCAGTAGTCACGCCCGACAGGGGGCGGTGGTGGAGACCCAGTACTTC

J gene: TRBJ1-1
clone size: many
D gene: TRBD1
V gene: TRBV7-6
CDR3 protein: CASSLGQGNTEAFF
CDR3 DNA: TGTGCCAGCAGCTTAGGACAGGGGAACACTGAAGCTTTCTTT

J gene: TRBJ2-1
clone size: many
D gene: TRBD2
V gene: TRBV25-1
CDR3 protein: CASSYLAGRWNEQFF
CDR3 DNA: TGTGCCAGCAGCTACCTAGCGGGGAGGTGGAATGAGCAGTTCTTC

J gene: TRBJ2-3
clone size: many
D gene: TRBD2
V gene: TRBV29-1
CDR3 protein: CSVEDLAGRTDTQYF
CDR3 DNA: TGCAGCGTTGAAGATCTAGCGGGGCGCACAGATACGCAGTATTTT

J gene: TRBJ2-7
clone size: many
D gene: .
V gene: TRBV27
CDR3 protein: CASSSPTGISYEQYF
CDR3 DNA: TGTGCCAGCAGCTCCCCAACAGGGATCTCCTACGAGCAGTACTTC

J gene: TRBJ1-6
clone size: few
D gene: .
V gene: TRBV9
CDR3 protein: CASSARENSPLHF
CDR3 DNA: TGTGCCAGCAGCGCCCGGGAGAATTCACCCCTCCACTTT

J gene: TRBJ1-6
clone size: many
D gene: TRBD1
V gene: TRBV5-1
CDR3 protein: CASSPQGGAYNSPLHF
CDR3 DNA: TGCGCCAGCAGCCCACAGGGGGGGGCCTATAATTCACCCCTCCACTTT

J gene: TRBJ2-7
clone size: many
D gene: .
V gene: TRBV7-9
CDR3 protein: CASSIDSAYEQYF
CDR3 DNA: TGTGCCAGCAGCATTGACAGTGCCTACGAGCAGTACTTC

J gene: TRBJ2-1
clone size: many
D gene: TRBD1
V gene: TRBV6-1
CDR3 protein: CASDAGTGGSNEQFF
CDR3 DNA: TGTGCCAGCGACGCCGGGACAGGGGGTAGCAATGAGCAGTTCTTC

J gene: TRBJ1-1
clone size: many
D gene: .
V gene: TRBV6-5
CDR3 protein: CASSRGGTQPAFF
CDR3 DNA: TGTGCCAGCAGCCGGGGGGGGACCCAACCCGCTTTCTTT

J gene: TRBJ1-2
clone size: few
D gene: .
V gene: TRBV18
CDR3 protein: CASSPGEYGRGYTF
CDR3 DNA: TGTGCCAGCTCACCAGGGGAGTACGGGCGCGGCTACACCTTC

J gene: TRBJ1-3
clone size: many
D gene: .
V gene: TRBV6-1
CDR3 protein: CATREWTPSSGNTIYF
CDR3 DNA: TGTGCCACCAGAGAATGGACACCCTCCTCTGGAAACACCATATATTTT

J gene: TRBJ2-6
clone size: many
D gene: TRBD1
V gene: TRBV6-6
CDR3 protein: CASSYATGGANVLTF
CDR3 DNA: TGTGCCAGCAGTTACGCGACAGGGGGGGCCAACGTCCTGACTTTC

J gene: TRBJ2-7
clone size: many
D gene: .
V gene: TRBV6-6
CDR3 protein: CASSYDRGSYEQYF
CDR3 DNA: TGTGCCAGCAGTTACGACCGCGGTAGCTACGAGCAGTACTTC

J gene: TRBJ2-1
clone size: many
D gene: TRBD2
V gene: TRBV19
CDR3 protein: CASSRSGGIYNEQFF
CDR3 DNA: TGTGCCAGTAGTCGTTCGGGGGGGATCTACAATGAGCAGTTCTTC